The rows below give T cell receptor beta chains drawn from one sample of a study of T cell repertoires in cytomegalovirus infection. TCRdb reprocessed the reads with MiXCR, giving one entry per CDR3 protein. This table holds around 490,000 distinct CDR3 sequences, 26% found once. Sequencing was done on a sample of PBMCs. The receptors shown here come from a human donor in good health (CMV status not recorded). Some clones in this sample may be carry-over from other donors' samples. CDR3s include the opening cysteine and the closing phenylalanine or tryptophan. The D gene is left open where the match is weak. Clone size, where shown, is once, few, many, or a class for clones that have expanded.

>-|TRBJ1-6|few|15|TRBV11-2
TGTGCCAGCAGCTTAGAAGGCACGGGCTGGGCACCCCTCCACTTT
CASSLEGTGWAPLHF
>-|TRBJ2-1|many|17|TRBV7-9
TGTGCCAGCAGCCCGCCCGTGGGTTCGGAAGTCAACAATGAGCAGTTCTTC
CASSPPVGSEVNNEQFF
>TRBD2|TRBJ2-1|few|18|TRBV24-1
TGTGCCACCAGTGACCGTCGCCTTAGCGGGAGGTCATACAATGAGCAGTTCTTC
CATSDRRLSGRSYNEQFF
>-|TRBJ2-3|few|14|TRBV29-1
TGCAGCTCCTGGGGGGGGGGCGAAACAGATACGCAGTATTTT
CSSWGGGETDTQYF
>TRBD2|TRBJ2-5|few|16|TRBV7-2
TGTGCCAGCAGCTTAGGCACGCGGGAGTTAAAAGAGACCCAGTACTTC
CASSLGTRELKETQYF
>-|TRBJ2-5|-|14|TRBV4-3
TGCGCCAGCAGCCAAGACACTTTAAGAGAGACCCAGTACTTC
CASSQDTLRETQYF
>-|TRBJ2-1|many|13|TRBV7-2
TGTGCCAGCAGCGTTCGGACGTCGTCCCTGAGTTTCTTC
CASSVRTSSLSFF
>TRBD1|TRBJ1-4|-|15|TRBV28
TGTGCCAGCAGTTTATTGGGGACAGGGTTTGAAAAACTGTTTTTT
CASSLLGTGFEKLFF
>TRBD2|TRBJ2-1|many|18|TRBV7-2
TGTGCCAGCAGCTTAGGACTAGCGGGAGGAGTATCCTACAATGAGCAGTTCTTC
CASSLGLAGGVSYNEQFF
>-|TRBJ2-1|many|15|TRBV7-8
TGTGCCAGCAGCGCCCGGGGGTACTCCTACAATGAGCAGTTCTTC
CASSARGYSYNEQFF
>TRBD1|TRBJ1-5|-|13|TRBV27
TGTGCCAGCAGGAACAGGGGAGGTCAGCCCCAGCATTTT
CASRNRGGQPQHF
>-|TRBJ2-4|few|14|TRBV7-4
TGTGCCAGCAGCGGAGGAGAGGGTGGAAACATTCAGTACTTC
CASSGGEGGNIQYF
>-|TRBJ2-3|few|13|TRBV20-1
TGCAGTTATCCCCAGGGGAGCACAGATACGCAGTATTTT
CSYPQGSTDTQYF
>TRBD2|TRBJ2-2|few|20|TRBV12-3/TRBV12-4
TGTGCCAGCAGTCCAGACAGGGTTTGGGCTAGCGGGAGGATCGCCGGGGAGCTGTTTTTT
CASSPDRVWASGRIAGELFF
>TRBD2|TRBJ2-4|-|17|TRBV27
TGTGCCAGCAGTTTAAGCGAGGCTAGCGGGAAGGAAAACATTCAGTACTTC
CASSLSEASGKENIQYF
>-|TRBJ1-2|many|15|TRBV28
TGTGCCAGCAGTGATAGGGGAAGCCGCGTAACTGGCTACACCTTC
CASSDRGSRVTGYTF
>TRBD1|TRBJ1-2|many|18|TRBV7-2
TGTGCCAGCAGCCTTCACACAGGGGACTCGACCCTCTTCTATGGCTACACCTTC
CASSLHTGDSTLFYGYTF
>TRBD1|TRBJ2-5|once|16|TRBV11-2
TGTGCCAGCAGCCTTCTGAGGGGCAGGGGGCAAGAGACCCAGTACTTC
CASSLLRGRGQETQYF
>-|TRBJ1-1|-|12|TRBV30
TGTGCCTGGAGTGTACCCGGGGCTGAAGCTTTCTTT
CAWSVPGAEAFF
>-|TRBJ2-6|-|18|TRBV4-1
TGCGCCAGCAGCCGGCCCGTGGGGGGGCATACGGGGGCCAACGTCCTGACTTTC
CASSRPVGGHTGANVLTF
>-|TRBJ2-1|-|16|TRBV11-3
TGTGCCAGCAGCCGTGTAGGTGTGAGAGTTATCAATGAGCAGTTCTTC
CASSRVGVRVINEQFF
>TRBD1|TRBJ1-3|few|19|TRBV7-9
TGTGCCAGCAGCTTAGAGACAGGGACTACCACCGACTCTGGAAACACCATATATTTT
CASSLETGTTTDSGNTIYF
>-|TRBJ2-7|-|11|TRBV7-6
TGTGCCAGCAGCTTAGATGTTAGGCTGTACTTC
CASSLDVRLYF
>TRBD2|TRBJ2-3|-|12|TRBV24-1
TGTGCCACGACTAGCGAAACAGATACGCAGTATTTT
CATTSETDTQYF
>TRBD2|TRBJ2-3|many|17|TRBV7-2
TGTGCCAGCAGCTTAACTGGACTAGCGCTTATGGCAGATACGCAGTATTTT
CASSLTGLALMADTQYF
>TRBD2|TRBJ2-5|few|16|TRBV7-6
TGTGCCAGCAGTCTCCCTTCCGGGACTAGCGGCGAGACCCAGTACTTC
CASSLPSGTSGETQYF
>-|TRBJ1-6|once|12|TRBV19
TGTGCAACTAGACAGTCCAATTCACCCCTCCACTTT
CATRQSNSPLHF
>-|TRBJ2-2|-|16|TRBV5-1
TGCGCCAGCAGCTTGCTTCTCTCCACGAACACCGGGGAGCTGTTTTTT
CASSLLLSTNTGELFF
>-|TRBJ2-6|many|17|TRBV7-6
TGTGCCAGCAGCTTCGGGACACCCGACTCTGGGGCCAACGTCCTGACTTTC
CASSFGTPDSGANVLTF
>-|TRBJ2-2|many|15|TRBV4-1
TGCGCCAGCAGCCAAGATAGCACTAACACCGGGGAGCTGTTTTTT
CASSQDSTNTGELFF
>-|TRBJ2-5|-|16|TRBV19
TGTGCCAGTAGTATTGATGGTATGAGGGGGCAAGAGACCCAGTACTTC
CASSIDGMRGQETQYF
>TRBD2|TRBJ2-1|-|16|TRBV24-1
TGTGCCACCAGTGATTTGGCGGGAGGGCCTTACAATGAGCAGTTCTTC
CATSDLAGGPYNEQFF
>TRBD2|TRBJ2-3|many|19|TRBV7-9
TGTGCCAGCAGCTTAAGACTAGCGGGAGCACCGGATTACACAGATACGCAGTATTTT
CASSLRLAGAPDYTDTQYF
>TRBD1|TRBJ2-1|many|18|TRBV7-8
TGTGCCAGCAGCCAAGCAGGATCGGGGGACAGGGGTCCCAATGAGCAGTTCTTC
CASSQAGSGDRGPNEQFF